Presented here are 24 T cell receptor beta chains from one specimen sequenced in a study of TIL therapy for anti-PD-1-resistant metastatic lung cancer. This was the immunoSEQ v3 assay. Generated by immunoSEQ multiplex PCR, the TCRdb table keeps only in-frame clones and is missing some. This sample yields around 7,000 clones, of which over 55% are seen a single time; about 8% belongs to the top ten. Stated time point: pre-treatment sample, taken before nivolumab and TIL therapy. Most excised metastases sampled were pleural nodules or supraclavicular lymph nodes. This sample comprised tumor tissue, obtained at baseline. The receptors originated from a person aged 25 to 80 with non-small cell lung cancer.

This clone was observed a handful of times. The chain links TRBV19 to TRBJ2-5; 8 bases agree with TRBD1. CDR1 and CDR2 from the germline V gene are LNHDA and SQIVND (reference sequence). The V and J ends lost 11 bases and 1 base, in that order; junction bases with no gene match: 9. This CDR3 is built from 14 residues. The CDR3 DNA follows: TGTGCCTCAACAGTAACAGGGGGCCAAGAGACCCAGTACTTC. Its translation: CASTVTGGQETQYF. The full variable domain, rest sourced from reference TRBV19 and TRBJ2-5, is DGGITQSPKYLFRKEGQNVTLSCEQNLNHDAMYWYRQDPGQGLRLIYYSQIVNDFQKGDIAEGYSVSREKKESFPLTVTSAQKNPTAFYLCASTVTGGQETQYFGPGTRLLVL.

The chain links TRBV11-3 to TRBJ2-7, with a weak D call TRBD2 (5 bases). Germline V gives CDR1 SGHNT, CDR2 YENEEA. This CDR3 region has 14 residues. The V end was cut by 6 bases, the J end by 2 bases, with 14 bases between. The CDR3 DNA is TGTGCCAGCAGTCAAGCGGCTGGCACCTACGAGCAGTACTTC. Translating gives CASSQAAGTYEQYF.

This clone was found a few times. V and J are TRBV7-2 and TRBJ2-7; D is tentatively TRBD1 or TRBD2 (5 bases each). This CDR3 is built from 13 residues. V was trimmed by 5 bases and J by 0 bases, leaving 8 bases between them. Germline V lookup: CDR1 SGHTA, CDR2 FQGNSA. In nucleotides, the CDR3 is TGTGCCAGCAGCATGGGGACCTCCTACGAGCAGTACTTC. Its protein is CASSMGTSYEQYF.

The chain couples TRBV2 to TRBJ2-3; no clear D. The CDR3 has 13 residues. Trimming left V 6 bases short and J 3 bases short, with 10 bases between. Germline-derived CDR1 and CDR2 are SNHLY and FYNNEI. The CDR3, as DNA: TGTGCCAGCAGGCACCGATCAACAGATACGCAGTATTTT. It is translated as CASRHRSTDTQYF.

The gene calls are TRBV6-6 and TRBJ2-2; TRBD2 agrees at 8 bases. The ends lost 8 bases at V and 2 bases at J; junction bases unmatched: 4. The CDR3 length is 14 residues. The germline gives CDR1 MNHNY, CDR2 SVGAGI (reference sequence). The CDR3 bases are TGTGCCAGCTCCCGGGGGGGAAACACCGGGGAGCTGTTTTTT. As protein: CASSRGGNTGELFF.

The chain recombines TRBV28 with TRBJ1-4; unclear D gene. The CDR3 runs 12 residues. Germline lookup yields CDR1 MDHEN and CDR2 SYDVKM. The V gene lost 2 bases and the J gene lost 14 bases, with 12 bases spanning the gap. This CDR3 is CASSLGPPILFF. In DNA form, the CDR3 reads TGTGCCAGCAGTTTAGGGCCCCCAATCCTGTTTTTT.

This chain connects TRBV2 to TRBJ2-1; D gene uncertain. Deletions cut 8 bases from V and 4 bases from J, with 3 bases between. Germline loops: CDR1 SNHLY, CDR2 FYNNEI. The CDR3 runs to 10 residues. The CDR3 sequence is CASEYNEQFF. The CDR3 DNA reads TGTGCCAGCGAGTACAATGAGCAGTTCTTC.

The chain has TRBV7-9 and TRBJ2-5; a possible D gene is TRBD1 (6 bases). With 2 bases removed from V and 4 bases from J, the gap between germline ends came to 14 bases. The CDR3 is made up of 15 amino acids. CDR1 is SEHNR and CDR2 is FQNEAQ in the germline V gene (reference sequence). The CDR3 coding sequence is TGTGCCAGCAGCTTAAGGGACATCCGTCGAGAGACCCAGTACTTC. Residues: CASSLRDIRRETQYF.

The CDR3 nucleotides are TGTGCCAGTAGTCCTCCCGGGACAGGGCTGGGTGCCTACGAGCAGTACTTC. Its protein product is CASSPPGTGLGAYEQYF. This chain uses TRBV19 with TRBJ2-7; 9 positions agree with TRBD1. This CDR3 has 17 amino acids. Unmatched junction bases numbered 13, after V lost 5 bases and J lost 2 bases. The germline V gene encodes CDR1 LNHDA and CDR2 SQIVND (reference sequence).

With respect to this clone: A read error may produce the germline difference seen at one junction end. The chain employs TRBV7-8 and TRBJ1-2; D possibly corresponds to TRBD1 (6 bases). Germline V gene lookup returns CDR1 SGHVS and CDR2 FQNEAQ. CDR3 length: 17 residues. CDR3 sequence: CANSILYRVVGNYGYTF. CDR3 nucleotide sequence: TGTGCCAACAGCATCTTGTACAGGGTTGTGGGTAACTATGGCTACACCTTC.

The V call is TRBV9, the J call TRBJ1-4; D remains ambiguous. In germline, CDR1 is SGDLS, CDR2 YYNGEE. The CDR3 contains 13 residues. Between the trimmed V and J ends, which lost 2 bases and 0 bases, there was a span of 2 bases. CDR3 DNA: TGTGCCAGCAGCGTCGCAACTAATGAAAAACTGTTTTTT. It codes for CASSVATNEKLFF.

Here the CDR3 DNA reads TGTGCCAGCAGCCAAGAGTCCGGCAGGGGGCACAAGCGGCCCCAGCATTTT. Translation: CASSQESGRGHKRPQHF. This chain connects TRBV4-2 to TRBJ1-5; 8 bases align to TRBD1. This CDR3 contains 17 residues. The V gene end was trimmed by 0 bases and the J gene end by 9 bases; junction bases not matched to a gene: 13. The V gene's germline CDR1 is LGHNA and CDR2 YNFKEQ.

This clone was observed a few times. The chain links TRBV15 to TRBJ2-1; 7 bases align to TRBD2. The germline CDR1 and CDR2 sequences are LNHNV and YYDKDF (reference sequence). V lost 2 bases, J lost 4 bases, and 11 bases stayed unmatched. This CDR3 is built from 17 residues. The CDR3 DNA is TGTGCCACCAGCAGAAATCCCTCGCTAGCGGCTTACAATGAGCAGTTCTTC. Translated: CATSRNPSLAAYNEQFF.

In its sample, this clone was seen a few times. The DNA of the CDR3 is TGTGCCAGTAGTACGCCCCCGGGACAGAGGAATTCACCCCTCCACTTT. This encodes CASSTPPGQRNSPLHF. The V and J genes are TRBV19 and TRBJ1-6, with 7 positions matching TRBD1. Germline values: CDR1 LNHDA, CDR2 SQIVND (reference sequence). Trimming cost V 4 bases and J 7 bases; bases outside gene matches: 10. This CDR3 region has 16 residues.

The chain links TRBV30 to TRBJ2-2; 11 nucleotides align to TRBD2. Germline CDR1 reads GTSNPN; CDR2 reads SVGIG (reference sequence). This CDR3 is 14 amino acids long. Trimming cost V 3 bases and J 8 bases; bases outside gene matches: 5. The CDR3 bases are TGTGCCTGGAGAGAAGCTAGCGGGAGGGGGGAGCTGTTTTTT. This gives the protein CAWREASGRGELFF. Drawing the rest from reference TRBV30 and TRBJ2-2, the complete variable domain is SQTIHQWPATLVQPVGSPLSLECTVEGTSNPNLYWYRQAAGRGLQLLFYSVGIGQISSEVPQNLSASRPQDRQFILSSKKLLLSDSGFYLCAWREASGRGELFFGEGSRLTVL.

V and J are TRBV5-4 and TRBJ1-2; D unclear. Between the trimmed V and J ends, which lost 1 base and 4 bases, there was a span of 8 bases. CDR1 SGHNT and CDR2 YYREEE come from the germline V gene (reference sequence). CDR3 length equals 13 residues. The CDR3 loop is CASSLSLGYGYTF. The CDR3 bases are TGTGCCAGCAGCTTGTCCCTTGGCTATGGCTACACCTTC. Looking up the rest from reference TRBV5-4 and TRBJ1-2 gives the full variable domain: ETGVTQSPTHLIKTRGQQVTLRCSSQSGHNTVSWYQQALGQGPQFIFQYYREEENGRGNFPPRFSGLQFPNYSSELNVNALELDDSALYLCASSLSLGYGYTFGSGTRLTVV.

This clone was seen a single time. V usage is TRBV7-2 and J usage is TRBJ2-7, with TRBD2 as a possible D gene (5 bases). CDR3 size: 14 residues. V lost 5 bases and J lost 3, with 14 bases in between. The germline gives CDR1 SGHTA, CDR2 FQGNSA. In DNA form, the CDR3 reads TGTGCCAGCAGCCCGAGTTGGAGCGGCTACGAGCAGTACTTC. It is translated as CASSPSWSGYEQYF.

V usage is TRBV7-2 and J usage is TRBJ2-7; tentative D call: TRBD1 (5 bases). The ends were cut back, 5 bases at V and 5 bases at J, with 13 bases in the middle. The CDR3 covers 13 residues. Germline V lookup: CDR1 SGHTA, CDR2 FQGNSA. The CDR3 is CASSTYLRDEQYF. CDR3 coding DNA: TGTGCCAGCAGCACCTATCTCAGGGACGAGCAGTACTTC.

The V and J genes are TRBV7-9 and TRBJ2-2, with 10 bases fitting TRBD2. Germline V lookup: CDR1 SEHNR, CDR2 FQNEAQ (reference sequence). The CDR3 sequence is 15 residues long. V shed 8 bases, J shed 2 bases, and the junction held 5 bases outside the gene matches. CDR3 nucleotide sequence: TGTGCCAGCCGGCTAGCGGGGGTTAACACCGGGGAGCTGTTTTTT. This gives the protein CASRLAGVNTGELFF.

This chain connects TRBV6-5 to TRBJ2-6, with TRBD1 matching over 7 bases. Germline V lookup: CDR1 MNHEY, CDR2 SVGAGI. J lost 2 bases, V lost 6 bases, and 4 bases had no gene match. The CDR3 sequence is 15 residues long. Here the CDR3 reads CASRPQGAGANVLTF. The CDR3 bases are TGTGCCAGCAGACCTCAGGGGGCTGGGGCCAACGTCCTGACTTTC.

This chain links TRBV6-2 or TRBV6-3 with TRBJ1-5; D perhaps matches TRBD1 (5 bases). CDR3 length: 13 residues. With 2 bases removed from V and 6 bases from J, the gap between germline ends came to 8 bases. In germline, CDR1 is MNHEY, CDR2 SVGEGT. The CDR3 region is CASSYGDSQPQHF. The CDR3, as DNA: TGTGCCAGCAGTTACGGAGACAGTCAGCCCCAGCATTTT.

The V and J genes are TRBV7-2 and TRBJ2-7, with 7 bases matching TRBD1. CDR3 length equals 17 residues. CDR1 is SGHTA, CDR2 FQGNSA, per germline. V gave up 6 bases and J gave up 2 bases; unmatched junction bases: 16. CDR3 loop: CASSRKGGPPFTYEQYF. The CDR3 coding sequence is TGTGCCAGCAGTCGTAAAGGGGGCCCCCCCTTTACCTACGAGCAGTACTTC.

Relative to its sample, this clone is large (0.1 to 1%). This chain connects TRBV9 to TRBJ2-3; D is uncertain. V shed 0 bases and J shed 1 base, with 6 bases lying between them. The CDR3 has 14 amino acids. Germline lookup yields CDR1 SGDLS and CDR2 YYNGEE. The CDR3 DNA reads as TGTGCCAGCAGCGTAGAGTGGGGCACAGATACGCAGTATTTT. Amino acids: CASSVEWGTDTQYF.

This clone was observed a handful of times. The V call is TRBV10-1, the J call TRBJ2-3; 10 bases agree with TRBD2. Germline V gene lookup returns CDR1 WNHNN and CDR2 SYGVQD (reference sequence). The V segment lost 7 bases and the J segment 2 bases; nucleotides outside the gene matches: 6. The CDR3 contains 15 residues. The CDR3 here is CASTSGTSDTDTQYF. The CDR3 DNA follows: TGCGCCAGCACCTCCGGGACTAGCGACACAGATACGCAGTATTTT.